The table lists the clone carrying this TCR beta chain with a few counts. Its matching antigen is unknown. TCR beta VDJ and CDR3 profiles were obtained from a genomic DNA template. TCRdb reanalysed the reads using MiXCR and keeps one entry per CDR3 protein. The repertoire consists of about 120,000 distinct CDR3 sequences, with under 65% occurring once and the leading ten covering 25% to 35%. This sample is part of a study of CD8+CD57+ T cells in acquired aplastic anemia. Study context: Sorted CD4+ and CD8+ cell DNA averaged around 3 ug.

The V gene's germline CDR1 is ENHRY and CDR2 SYGVKD. The CDR3 sequence is 14 residues long. The ends lost 6 bases at V and 8 bases at J; junction bases unmatched: 8. Patients who underwent sequencing had shown CD8+CD57+ cell expansion by flow cytometry. Regarding the study as a whole: The same twenty-nine CD8+ CDR3 sequences occurred in patients and in controls.

Sequencing used sorted CD4+, CD8+, or CD8+CD57+ T cells (not recorded which) from PBMCs. This chain connects TRBV10-3 to TRBJ2-1; 9 nucleotides line up with TRBD2. This clonotype was obtained from a human donor with aplastic anemia. The CDR3 loop reads CAISLLSGSDEQFF. As DNA, the CDR3 is TGTGCCATCAGCCTCCTTAGCGGGAGTGATGAGCAGTTCTTC.